A single TCR beta chain is shown here with its context. The data originate from a study of shared clonotypes between healthy human individuals. The V gene's germline CDR1 is SEHNR and CDR2 FQNEAQ (reference sequence). The CDR3 runs 17 residues. V was pared by 3 bases and J by 6 bases, with 11 bases of the junction left unmatched. Each sorted subset replicate got 200 ng genomic DNA, 25,000 to 35,000 genomes. Sequenced by immunoSEQ multiplex PCR; TCRdb stores in-frame clones only, minus some. The table includes about 1.5 million clones, approximately 97% detected once. The sample taken for sequencing was naive CD4+ T cells sorted from blood. Subset indicated: CD45RA+ positively selected. The TCR sequence derives from a man aged 25 to 40 in good health. The gene calls are TRBV7-9 and TRBJ2-1; TRBD2 aligns across 10 bases. CDR3 loop: CASSFAPPGTSVNEQFF. CDR3 sequence (DNA): TGTGCCAGCAGCTTTGCCCCACCGGGGACTAGCGTCAATGAGCAGTTCTTC.